Presented here are 13 T cell receptor beta chains from one specimen sequenced in a study of human T cells and chemical hapten exposure. Time point denoted: healthy volunteer bleed at 6 weeks. Extraction yielded total RNA from whole blood (unfractionated). TCRdb re-called the RACE reads with MiXCR, one entry per CDR3 protein. The sample includes some 77,000 distinct CDR3 sequences, around 9.4% of them seen just once. Source material: whole blood. Every receptor here comes from a female donor in good health. Some clones in this sample may be carry-over from other donors' samples.

This clonotype came up many times. The V call is TRBV6-5, the J call TRBJ2-7; D may correspond to TRBD1 or TRBD2 (5 bases each). With 0 bases removed from V and 5 bases from J, the gap between germline ends came to 14 bases. The germline V gene encodes CDR1 MNHEY and CDR2 SVGAGI. The CDR3 is made up of 15 amino acids. CDR3 bases: TGTGCCAGCAGTTACTCCGAGGGGATTGGAAACGAGCAGTACTTC. This encodes CASSYSEGIGNEQYF.

V and J are TRBV11-1 and TRBJ2-1; the D gene could be TRBD1 or TRBD2 (6 bases each). The germline gives CDR1 SGHAT, CDR2 FQDESV (reference sequence). Deletions cut 6 bases from V and 1 base from J, with 19 bases between. There are 17 residues in the CDR3. CDR3 DNA sequence: TGTGCCAGCAGTCCCAACCGAGGGGGGATATCCTACAATGAGCAGTTCTTC. Its translation: CASSPNRGGISYNEQFF.

This clonotype was counted a few times. The chain joins TRBV20-1 to TRBJ1-5; weak D call: TRBD1 (6 bases). Germline lookup yields CDR1 DFQATT and CDR2 SNEGSKA (reference sequence). CDR3 length: 15 residues. With 5 bases removed from V and 7 bases from J, the gap between germline ends came to 21 bases. The CDR3 coding sequence is TGCAGTGCTGCGAGGGACAAGGGACACCGACAGCCCCAGCATTTT. Its protein product is CSAARDKGHRQPQHF.

In its sample, this clonotype was seen a few times. The rearrangement joins TRBV10-3 to TRBJ2-3; either TRBD1 or TRBD2 may fit D (6 bases each). Per the germline V gene, CDR1 is ENHRY and CDR2 is SYGVKD. Trimming removed 10 bases from V and 0 bases from J, with 17 bases in between. The CDR3 covers 15 residues. The CDR3 DNA is TGTGCCACCCTGAGGGGGGTGAGAAGCACAGATACGCAGTATTTT. It specifies CATLRGVRSTDTQYF.

This clonotype was observed at least ten times. The chain joins TRBV12-3 or TRBV12-4 to TRBJ1-2; D is unresolved. The CDR3 is 13 residues long. Trimming left V 3 bases short and J 0 bases short, with 5 bases between. The CDR3 reads CASSLQANYGYTF. The CDR3 DNA is TGTGCCAGCAGTTTGCAAGCTAACTATGGCTACACCTTC.

This chain connects TRBV9 to TRBJ2-1; D is unresolved. Germline V lookup: CDR1 SGDLS, CDR2 YYNGEE. Trimming left V 3 bases short and J 2 bases short, with 18 bases between. CDR3 length: 17 amino acids. CDR3 loop: CASSGPFAATTYNEQFF. The CDR3 DNA reads TGTGCCAGCAGCGGCCCCTTTGCGGCTACTACCTACAATGAGCAGTTCTTC.

Many counts were recorded for this clonotype. The chain joins TRBV12-3 or TRBV12-4 to TRBJ1-2; D remains unclear. The CDR3 spans 14 residues. V lost 1 base to trimming and J lost 4 bases, with 10 bases between them. CDR3 residues: CASSLGTDPYGYTF. The CDR3 DNA reads as TGTGCCAGCAGTTTAGGGACGGACCCCTATGGCTACACCTTC.

This clonotype appeared a few times. The J gene is TRBJ2-3, the V gene TRBV5-4, with D possibly TRBD1 on 5 matching bases. The CDR3 covers 15 residues. Germline CDR1 SGHNT, CDR2 YYREEE (reference sequence). Trimming removed 0 bases at V and 4 bases at J, with 12 bases between. The CDR3 here is CASSLDSQAADTQYF. The CDR3, as DNA: TGTGCCAGCAGCTTGGATTCACAGGCTGCAGATACGCAGTATTTT.

This clonotype has more than one count but fewer than ten. The junction differs from germline at one of its ends, possibly a read error. This rearrangement joins TRBV27 to TRBJ2-5; maybe TRBD1 (6 bases). This CDR3 region has 13 residues. CDR1 MNHEY and CDR2 SMNVEV come from the germline V gene (reference sequence). The CDR3 sequence is CASSPTGTTTPHF. DNA for the CDR3: TGTGCCAGCAGCCCGACCGGGACAACAACCCCCCACTTC.

The chain employs TRBV12-3 or TRBV12-4 and TRBJ1-2; D gene ambiguous. Deletions cut 5 bases from V and 6 bases from J, with 7 bases between. The CDR3 spans 11 residues. The CDR3 DNA reads as TGTGCCAGCAGTCCGAGGGATGGCTACACCTTC. Encoded protein: CASSPRDGYTF.

This clonotype turned up a few times. The gene calls are TRBV3-1 and TRBJ2-2, with 9 bases aligning to TRBD2. The CDR3 consists of 15 residues. V was pared by 2 bases and J by 6 bases, with 4 bases of the junction left unmatched. Germline V gene lookup returns CDR1 LGHDT and CDR2 YNNKEL (reference sequence). CDR3 sequence (DNA): TGTGCCAGCAGCCAACGACTAGCGGTAGCCGGGGAGCTGTTTTTT. Translated, it gives CASSQRLAVAGELFF. The full variable domain, in which reference TRBV3-1 and TRBJ2-2 provide the parts outside the CDR3, is DTAVSQTPKYLVTQMGNDKSIKCEQNLGHDTMYWYKQDSKKFLKIMFSYNNKELIINETVPNRFSPKSPDKAHLNLHINSLELGDSAVYFCASSQRLAVAGELFFGEGSRLTVL.

This clonotype was seen more than once but under ten times. The chain employs TRBV4-1 and TRBJ2-7; 10 nucleotides line up with TRBD1. The trim removed 3 bases at V and 2 bases at J, leaving 7 bases unmatched. The CDR3 runs 16 residues. CDR1 MGHRA and CDR2 YSYEKL come from the germline V gene. The CDR3 DNA reads as TGCGCCAGCAGCCATCGCTGGACAGGGGGTACCTACGAGCAGTACTTC. It encodes CASSHRWTGGTYEQYF.

This clonotype was recorded many times. The chain uses TRBV5-1 and TRBJ1-6; 8 nucleotides align to TRBD1. Germline lookup yields CDR1 SGHRS and CDR2 YFSETQ. With 2 bases clipped from V and 10 bases from J, the junction kept 5 bases outside the gene matches. The CDR3 spans 14 residues. The CDR3 spells CASSFGQGRSPLHF. Written as DNA, the CDR3 is TGCGCCAGCAGCTTTGGACAGGGTAGATCACCCCTCCACTTT.